The 10 T cell receptor beta chains listed next were all sequenced from one sample in a study of beta chain features in type 1 diabetes. What was sequenced were expressed TCRB transcripts, since all of the isolated RNA had been reverse transcribed. Produced via immunoSEQ multiplex PCR; TCRdb's table is partial and in-frame only. The repertoire holds about 620,000 clones, with around a sixth as singletons. The sequenced sample consisted of naive CD4+ T cells from blood. Receptor source: a young man in good health.

CDR3 protein: CSVAGQPTPWGLNTGELFF. The CDR3 nucleotides are TGCAGCGTTGCGGGACAGCCTACCCCGTGGGGTTTAAACACCGGGGAGCTGTTTTTT. The V call is TRBV29-1, the J call TRBJ2-2; 7 nucleotides agree with TRBD1. This CDR3 is 19 amino acids long. CDR1 is SQVTM and CDR2 is ANQGSEA in the germline V gene. J was trimmed by 2 bases and V by 4 bases; bases with no gene match: 19.

V is TRBV18 and J is TRBJ2-7; perhaps TRBD1 as D (5 bases). Germline values: CDR1 KGHSH, CDR2 LQKENI. The CDR3 totals 15 residues. Trimming left V 3 bases short and J 4 bases short, with 16 bases between. This CDR3 is CASSPKQTVWYEQYF. The DNA for the CDR3 is TGTGCCAGCTCACCCAAGCAGACAGTATGGTACGAGCAGTACTTC.

The rearrangement uses TRBV9 and TRBJ2-5, with D perhaps TRBD1 (6 bases). This CDR3 has 14 amino acids. In germline, CDR1 is SGDLS, CDR2 YYNGEE. Trimming removed 0 bases from V and 4 bases from J, with 10 bases in between. This CDR3 reads CASSVEGQRETQYF. The CDR3 DNA follows: TGTGCCAGCAGCGTAGAGGGACAACGAGAGACCCAGTACTTC. Combining the CDR3 with reference TRBV9 and TRBJ2-5 gives the whole variable domain DSGVTQTPKHLITATGQRVTLRCSPRSGDLSVYWYQQSLDQGLQFLIQYYNGEERAKGNILERFSAQQFPDLHSELNLSSLELGDSALYFCASSVEGQRETQYFGPGTRLLVL.

This chain links TRBV4-1 with TRBJ2-3, with TRBD1 matching 7 bases. Per the germline V gene, CDR1 is MGHRA and CDR2 is YSYEKL. J gave up 0 bases and V 5 bases, and 5 bases lay outside the gene matches. This CDR3 comprises 15 residues. The CDR3 spells CASSWTGLSTDTQYF. The CDR3 coding sequence is TGCGCCAGCAGCTGGACAGGCCTTAGCACAGATACGCAGTATTTT.

This chain connects TRBV28 to TRBJ1-5; 9 bases align to TRBD1. The CDR3 length is 16 residues. CDR1 is MDHEN, CDR2 SYDVKM, per germline. Losses at the gene ends were 6 bases for V and 6 bases for J; bases not matched to a gene: 12. The chain's CDR3 is CASSRKTGGQSQPQHF. The CDR3 DNA reads as TGTGCCAGCAGCCGTAAGACAGGGGGTCAGAGTCAGCCCCAGCATTTT.

This clone was counted a few times. The V call is TRBV7-3, the J call TRBJ2-5, with D perhaps TRBD1 (6 bases). Trimming took off 3 bases at V and 4 bases at J, with 18 bases between the two ends. The CDR3 runs 16 residues. Germline assignment: CDR1 SGHTA and CDR2 FQGTGA. CDR3 nucleotides: TGTGCCAGCAGCTTGGAAGTTGGTAACAGGGTAGAGACCCAGTACTTC. The encoded protein is CASSLEVGNRVETQYF.

This clone was counted only a few times. J is TRBJ1-1 and V is TRBV7-9; D is perhaps TRBD1 (5 bases). Trimming stripped 4 bases from V and 3 bases from J, with 9 bases between. The V gene's germline CDR1 is SEHNR and CDR2 FQNEAQ (reference sequence). CDR3 length equals 13 residues. The CDR3 sequence is CASSSQGDTEAFF. The CDR3 nucleotides are TGTGCCAGCAGCTCACAAGGGGACACTGAAGCTTTCTTT.

The rearrangement uses TRBV25-1 and TRBJ1-2; D possibly corresponds to TRBD1 (5 bases). The V end was cut by 0 bases, the J end by 0 bases, with 11 bases between. Germline V gene data show CDR1 as MGHDK and CDR2 as SYGVNS. The CDR3 contains 16 residues. The CDR3 here is CASSEYREGPNYGYTF. In DNA, the CDR3 is TGTGCCAGCAGTGAATATAGAGAGGGACCTAACTATGGCTACACCTTC.

This CDR3 reads CASSTLYYNEQFF. Written as DNA, the CDR3 is TGCGCCAGCAGCACCCTATATTACAATGAGCAGTTCTTC. The chain couples TRBV5-1 to TRBJ2-1; no firm D call. Germline assignment: CDR1 SGHRS and CDR2 YFSETQ. The CDR3 length is 13 residues. V lost 4 bases to trimming and J lost 4 bases, with 9 bases between them.

This clone was detected a few times. CDR3 in DNA: TGTGCCAGCAGCCAAGATGCAGATTCTGGAAACACCATATATTTT. Encoded protein: CASSQDADSGNTIYF. J is TRBJ1-3 and V is TRBV4-2; no definite D call. Trimming left V 0 bases short and J 1 base short, with 7 bases between. Germline lookup yields CDR1 LGHNA and CDR2 YNFKEQ. This CDR3 is 15 amino acids long.